This is a list of T cell receptor beta chains from one sample in a study of CD8 T cells in Susac syndrome. TCRdb analysed the immunoSEQ multiplex PCR reads with MiXCR anew, one entry per CDR3 protein. This table has 300,000 or so distinct CDR3 sequences, around 92% appearing once. The sequenced sample consisted of CD4+ T cells from PBMCs. These receptors were collected from a human donor with multiple sclerosis. Both conserved end residues are part of each CDR3. The order of the fields is D gene, CDR3 length, clone size, V gene, J gene, CDR3 protein, CDR3 DNA. D genes are given only for firm matches. Size tells how often a clone was seen (once, few, many) or the class of an expanded clone, and some rows leave it out.

NA	16	NA	TRBV6-1	TRBJ1-1	CASSPDSPSGNTEAFF	TGTGCCAGCAGCCCAGACAGCCCGAGTGGGAACACTGAAGCTTTCTTT
TRBD1	15	NA	TRBV7-2	TRBJ2-3	CASSLPGGSRDTQYF	TGTGCCAGCAGCCTTCCAGGGGGCTCCAGGGATACGCAGTATTTT
NA	15	NA	TRBV6-6	TRBJ2-2	CASLPPGPFAGELFF	TGTGCCAGCCTCCCTCCGGGTCCCTTCGCCGGGGAGCTGTTTTTT
NA	14	NA	TRBV20-1	TRBJ2-1	CSARPGSSDNEQFF	TGCAGTGCTAGACCCGGGAGCAGTGACAATGAGCAGTTCTTC
NA	13	NA	TRBV12-3/TRBV12-4	TRBJ2-7	CASSPQVSYEQYF	TGTGCCAGCAGTCCTCAGGTTTCCTACGAGCAGTACTTC
NA	14	NA	TRBV7-2	TRBJ2-3	CASSLGGLEYTQYF	TGTGCCAGCAGCTTAGGGGGACTGGAGTATACGCAGTATTTT
TRBD1	14	NA	TRBV27	TRBJ2-5	CASSSRQGQETQYF	TGTGCCAGCAGTTCCCGACAGGGCCAAGAGACCCAGTACTTC
NA	16	few	TRBV2	TRBJ2-6	CASSPGVSSGANVLTF	TGTGCCAGCTCCCCAGGGGTGAGCTCTGGGGCCAACGTCCTGACTTTC
NA	14	NA	TRBV6-6	TRBJ1-5	CASRPGGGNQPQHF	TGTGCCAGCAGACCTGGGGGGGGCAATCAGCCCCAGCATTTT
NA	18	NA	TRBV5-1	TRBJ2-1	CASSSPGVRGGQGSEQFF	TGCGCCAGCAGCTCCCCAGGGGTAAGGGGGGGGCAGGGGAGTGAGCAGTTCTTC